One sample yielded the 30 T cell receptor beta chains listed below, sequenced in a study of cytomegalovirus exposure and HLA in healthy donors. Primers for the PCR totalled 60 Vbeta and 13 Jbeta. Sequencing used immunoSEQ multiplex PCR; TCRdb keeps in-frame clones, though not all of them. Here the sample spans over 150,000 clones, approximately 80% being singletons. The source material was PBMCs. These receptors were taken from a woman in her thirties or forties in good health and CMV-seropositive.

The V gene is TRBV5-1, the J gene TRBJ2-7, with TRBD1 matching over 7 bases. Per the germline V gene, CDR1 is SGHRS and CDR2 is YFSETQ. The junction had 9 bases not matched to a gene; V was cut back by 4 bases and J by 5 bases. The length of the CDR3 is 14 residues. Here the CDR3 reads CASSQRYRGDEQYF. The CDR3 region has the DNA TGCGCCAGCAGCCAAAGGTACAGGGGCGACGAGCAGTACTTC.

CDR3 bases: TGTGCCAGCAGTAGCCGACCGGGAGCCCAGCAGTTCTTC. Protein sequence: CASSSRPGAQQFF. V usage is TRBV25-1 and J usage is TRBJ2-1, with D possibly being TRBD2 (6 bases). CDR1 MGHDK and CDR2 SYGVNS come from the germline V gene. The CDR3 is made up of 13 amino acids. With 5 bases removed from V and 11 bases from J, the gap between germline ends came to 16 bases.

V gene TRBV28 combines with J gene TRBJ2-1; perhaps TRBD2 as D (6 bases). V shed 7 bases and J shed 0 bases, with 16 bases lying between them. CDR3 size: 16 residues. The germline V gene has CDR1 MDHEN and CDR2 SYDVKM. The chain's CDR3 is CASTTPTRSSYNEQFF. The CDR3, as DNA: TGTGCCAGCACCACCCCGACTAGAAGCTCCTACAATGAGCAGTTCTTC. Combining the CDR3 with reference TRBV28 and TRBJ2-1 gives the whole variable domain DVKVTQSSRYLVKRTGEKVFLECVQDMDHENMFWYRQDPGLGLRLIYFSYDVKMKEKGDIPEGYSVSREKKERFSLILESASTNQTSMYLCASTTPTRSSYNEQFFGPGTRLTVL.

V and J are TRBV7-9 and TRBJ2-7; 9 nucleotides match TRBD1. After removal of 0 bases from V and 5 bases from J, the junction contained 8 bases not matched to a gene. The CDR3 contains 16 residues. The germline CDR1 and CDR2 sequences are SEHNR and FQNEAQ (reference sequence). CDR3 loop: CASSLATTGGSDEQYF. The CDR3 DNA reads as TGTGCCAGCAGCTTAGCGACGACAGGGGGTAGTGACGAGCAGTACTTC.

The V and J genes are TRBV7-2 and TRBJ1-5, with 8 bases identical to TRBD1. Germline CDR1 reads SGHTA; CDR2 reads FQGNSA. Trimming at V came to 5 bases and at J to 0 bases, leaving 3 bases not matched to a gene. The CDR3 spans 15 residues. This CDR3 is CASSPDRDSNQPQHF. The CDR3 nucleotides read TGTGCCAGCAGCCCGGACAGGGATAGCAATCAGCCCCAGCATTTT.

The chain couples TRBV15 to TRBJ2-5; 8 nucleotides align to TRBD1. The CDR3 totals 16 residues. J lost 4 bases, V lost 3 bases, and 10 bases had no gene match. Germline lookup yields CDR1 LNHNV and CDR2 YYDKDF (reference sequence). CDR3 in amino acids: CATSRGSGTGLETQYF. For the CDR3, the DNA is TGTGCCACCAGCAGGGGTTCCGGGACAGGTCTAGAGACCCAGTACTTC.

The J gene is TRBJ2-2, the V gene TRBV2; a possible D gene is TRBD1 (5 bases). The V gene lost 6 bases and the J gene lost 6 bases, with 11 bases spanning the gap. The CDR3 totals 13 residues. Germline V gene data show CDR1 as SNHLY and CDR2 as FYNNEI. CDR3 region: CASSPRVPGELFF. DNA of the CDR3: TGTGCCAGCAGCCCCAGGGTTCCCGGGGAGCTGTTTTTT. Complete variable domain (other parts from reference TRBV2 and TRBJ2-2): EPEVTQTPSHQVTQMGQEVILRCVPISNHLYFYWYRQILGQKVEFLVSFYNNEISEKSEIFDDQFSVERPDGSNFTLKIRSTKLEDSAMYFCASSPRVPGELFFGEGSRLTVL.

The J gene is TRBJ1-1, the V gene TRBV5-4; a possible D gene is TRBD1 (5 bases). The CDR3 is 14 amino acids. The ends were cut back, 5 bases at V and 2 bases at J, with 13 bases in the middle. The germline CDR1 and CDR2 sequences are SGHNT and YYREEE (reference sequence). The CDR3 is CASRHDSPNTEAFF. CDR3 DNA sequence: TGTGCCAGCAGGCACGACAGCCCTAACACTGAAGCTTTCTTT.

This chain uses TRBV9 with TRBJ2-3; no clear D gene. The CDR3 contains 14 residues. The germline V gene has CDR1 SGDLS and CDR2 YYNGEE. The ends were cut back, 4 bases at V and 3 bases at J, with 12 bases in the middle. The CDR3 DNA is TGTGCCAGCAGCCCCCGTGGGCCGACAGATACGCAGTATTTT. Residues: CASSPRGPTDTQYF.

The chain links TRBV30 to TRBJ2-5, with TRBD2 identical over 9 bases. Germline CDR1 GTSNPN, CDR2 SVGIG (reference sequence). CDR3 length equals 15 residues. J gave up 11 bases and V 2 bases, and 15 bases lay outside the gene matches. DNA for the CDR3: TGTGCCTGGAGTCCCCGGTTTGCGGGAGGGTATGAGCAGTACTTC. This codes for CAWSPRFAGGYEQYF.

V is TRBV18 and J is TRBJ2-5; weak D call: TRBD2 (5 bases). Germline lookup yields CDR1 KGHSH and CDR2 LQKENI. Trimming cost V 3 bases and J 2 bases, with 10 bases left between them. This CDR3 comprises 14 residues. DNA for the CDR3: TGTGCCAGCTCACCGCCTCGGAGGCAAGAGACCCAGTACTTC. It yields the protein CASSPPRRQETQYF.

This CDR3 is CASSIRDTEAFF. CDR3 sequence (DNA): TGTGCCAGCAGTATCAGGGATACTGAAGCTTTCTTT. V and J are TRBV2 and TRBJ1-1, with TRBD1 as a possible D gene (5 bases). Germline-derived CDR1 and CDR2 are SNHLY and FYNNEI. V was shortened by 5 bases and J by 5 bases, with 9 bases between the two germline ends. The CDR3 length is 12 residues.

The rearrangement joins TRBV18 to TRBJ1-1; D gene unclear. The CDR3 is 16 residues long. The ends were cut back, 6 bases at V and 0 bases at J, with 17 bases in the middle. Germline CDR1 is KGHSH and CDR2 is LQKENI. CDR3 DNA: TGTGCCAGCTCCCCTCGCCTACTAAAGATGAACACTGAAGCTTTCTTT. This translates into CASSPRLLKMNTEAFF. The variable domain in full, with the rest retrieved from reference TRBV18 and TRBJ1-1, is NAGVMQNPRHLVRRRGQEARLRCSPMKGHSHVYWYRQLPEEGLKFMVYLQKENIIDESGMPKERFSAEFPKEGPSILRIQQVVRGDSAAYFCASSPRLLKMNTEAFFGQGTRLTVV.

V usage is TRBV11-2 and J usage is TRBJ2-5; D unclear. Per germline, CDR1 SGHAT and CDR2 FQNNGV. This CDR3 is 14 amino acids long. V was trimmed by 0 bases and J by 4 bases, leaving 9 bases between them. CDR3 in amino acids: CASSLDMALETQYF. The CDR3 DNA is TGTGCCAGCAGCTTAGATATGGCCTTAGAGACCCAGTACTTC.

The chain joins TRBV19 to TRBJ1-2; a possible D gene is TRBD1 (5 bases). Trimming stripped 3 bases from V and 4 bases from J, with 15 bases between. This CDR3 spans 15 amino acids. CDR1 and CDR2 (germline): LNHDA, SQIVND (reference sequence). The CDR3 region is CASSIILTGVYGYTF. The DNA of the CDR3 is TGTGCCAGTAGTATTATACTCACAGGAGTCTATGGCTACACCTTC.

This clone was seen more than once but under ten times. CDR3 in amino acids: CSAAGQGKNIQYF. DNA for the CDR3: TGCAGCGCCGCGGGACAGGGAAAAAACATTCAGTACTTC. V and J are TRBV29-1 and TRBJ2-4; 9 positions agree with TRBD1. Germline V gene data show CDR1 as SQVTM and CDR2 as ANQGSEA. The CDR3 sequence is 13 residues long. The junction had 5 bases not matched to a gene; V was cut back by 7 bases and J by 4 bases.

The sample holds a few counts of this clone. This chain uses TRBV27 with TRBJ2-2, with 16 bases aligning to TRBD2. Germline CDR1 reads MNHEY; CDR2 reads SMNVEV (reference sequence). The CDR3 is made up of 16 amino acids. After removal of 5 bases from V and 5 bases from J, the junction contained 2 bases not matched to a gene. The CDR3 DNA sequence: TGTGCCAGCAGTCAGGGACTAGCGGGAGGGACCGGGGAGCTGTTTTTT. Its translation is CASSQGLAGGTGELFF.

V is TRBV30 and J is TRBJ1-1; possibly TRBD1 for D (6 bases). The CDR3 covers 15 residues. V lost 0 bases to trimming and J lost 0 bases, with 11 bases between them. Germline V CDR1 and CDR2: GTSNPN, SVGIG (reference sequence). DNA of the CDR3: TGTGCCTGGAGTGTAGGGCAGGGGATGAACACTGAAGCTTTCTTT. This codes for CAWSVGQGMNTEAFF.

V is TRBV28 and J is TRBJ2-4, with a possible D match to TRBD2 (5 bases). The CDR3 runs to 17 residues. Per the germline V gene, CDR1 is MDHEN and CDR2 is SYDVKM. Trimming stripped 7 bases from V and 0 bases from J, with 19 bases between. The CDR3 loop reads CASIAADGPLAKNIQYF. In DNA form, the CDR3 reads TGTGCCAGCATCGCAGCGGACGGACCCCTAGCCAAAAACATTCAGTACTTC.

This chain links TRBV12-5 with TRBJ2-2, with D possibly matching TRBD1 (6 bases). Deletions cut 4 bases from V and 6 bases from J, with 12 bases between. Germline CDR1 is LGHNT and CDR2 is FRNRAP. The CDR3 covers 14 residues. The CDR3 DNA sequence: TGTGCTAGTGGTTCGGACAGTACGCCCGGGGAGCTGTTTTTT. Translation gives CASGSDSTPGELFF.

V and J are TRBV10-3 and TRBJ2-7; possible D gene TRBD2, 6 bases. CDR1 ENHRY and CDR2 SYGVKD come from the germline V gene. Trimming cost V 2 bases and J 2 bases, with 13 bases left between them. CDR3 length: 15 amino acids. The CDR3 DNA reads as TGTGCCATCAGTGAGGGTAGGGAGGAACCCTACGAGCAGTACTTC. Its translation is CAISEGREEPYEQYF.

This chain links TRBV6-4 with TRBJ1-1; D gene uncertain. This CDR3 is built from 13 residues. The V gene's germline CDR1 is MRHNA and CDR2 SNTAGT. Between the trimmed V and J ends, which lost 6 bases and 4 bases, there was a span of 12 bases. CDR3 DNA sequence: TGTGCCAGCAGGGCCACAGAGGGCACTGAAGCTTTCTTT. Protein sequence: CASRATEGTEAFF.

The V and J genes are TRBV4-2 and TRBJ2-2; possible D gene TRBD1, 5 bases. Trimming removed 1 base at V and 4 bases at J, with 13 bases between. The CDR3 totals 16 residues. Looked up from germline, CDR1 is LGHNA and CDR2 is YNFKEQ. The CDR3 loop reads CASSQGTGRGTGELFF. DNA for the CDR3: TGTGCCAGCAGCCAAGGTACAGGACGAGGCACCGGGGAGCTGTTTTTT.

This sequence joins TRBV7-9 and TRBJ2-7; 12 bases align to TRBD2. The CDR3 length is 15 residues. Unmatched junction bases numbered 9, after V lost 5 bases and J lost 7 bases. Germline V gene sequence: CDR1 SEHNR, CDR2 FQNEAQ (reference sequence). The CDR3 loop reads CASSHRTSGAREQYF. Here the CDR3 DNA reads TGTGCCAGCAGCCATCGGACTAGCGGGGCCCGGGAGCAGTACTTC.

The chain uses TRBV7-2 and TRBJ2-3, with D possibly TRBD2 on 7 matching bases. Trimming shortened V by 3 bases and J by 2 bases, and 15 bases separated the two germline ends. The CDR3 has 16 amino acids. Germline assignment: CDR1 SGHTA and CDR2 FQGNSA. The chain's CDR3 is CASSFGGGAVTDTQYF. CDR3 DNA: TGTGCCAGCAGCTTTGGCGGGGGCGCTGTCACAGATACGCAGTATTTT.

This chain uses TRBV15 with TRBJ1-1; D is perhaps TRBD1 (6 bases). Germline V gene data show CDR1 as LNHNV and CDR2 as YYDKDF (reference sequence). Trimming stripped 3 bases from V and 1 base from J, with 15 bases between. This CDR3 is built from 16 residues. Written as DNA, the CDR3 is TGTGCCACCAGCAGGACTCAGGGGTCGGGGAACACTGAAGCTTTCTTT. Protein sequence: CATSRTQGSGNTEAFF. Looking up the rest from reference TRBV15 and TRBJ1-1 gives the full variable domain: DAMVIQNPRYQVTQFGKPVTLSCSQTLNHNVMYWYQQKSSQAPKLLFHYYDKDFNNEADTPDNFQSRRPNTSFCFLDIRSPGLGDTAMYLCATSRTQGSGNTEAFFGQGTRLTVV.

V and J are TRBV6-5 and TRBJ2-7, with D perhaps matching TRBD2 (6 bases). The CDR3 runs to 16 residues. V shed 6 bases and J shed 3 bases, with 21 bases lying between them. In germline, CDR1 is MNHEY, CDR2 SVGAGI. CDR3: CASRYGGGINVYEQYF. The CDR3 DNA reads TGTGCCAGCAGATACGGCGGCGGGATTAACGTCTACGAGCAGTACTTC.

V usage is TRBV11-3 and J usage is TRBJ2-5; D might be TRBD2 (5 bases). The CDR3 totals 13 residues. Between the trimmed V and J ends, which lost 7 bases and 4 bases, there was a span of 13 bases. CDR1 and CDR2 (germline): SGHNT, YENEEA. CDR3 bases: TGTGCCAGCAAGGGAGCTAATGGAGAGACCCAGTACTTC. It yields the protein CASKGANGETQYF.

This clone was observed a handful of times. The rearrangement links TRBV28 to TRBJ1-3; the D gene is possibly TRBD1 (6 bases). Between the trimmed V and J ends, which lost 6 bases and 0 bases, there was a span of 9 bases. The CDR3 spans 14 residues. Looked up from germline, CDR1 is MDHEN and CDR2 is SYDVKM. CDR3 sequence: CASSRQDSGNTIYF. CDR3 DNA: TGTGCCAGCAGCCGACAGGACTCTGGAAACACCATATATTTT.

This CDR3 is CAIRKSYSGSENEQYF. As DNA, the CDR3 is TGTGCCATCAGGAAATCTTATAGCGGGAGTGAAAACGAGCAGTACTTC. The J gene is TRBJ2-7, the V gene TRBV10-3, with 9 bases that match TRBD2. This CDR3 contains 16 residues. The junction had 14 bases not matched to a gene; V was cut back by 6 bases and J by 5 bases. The germline CDR1 and CDR2 sequences are ENHRY and SYGVKD.